The present T cell receptor (beta chain) was sequenced within a study of graft-versus-host responses after intestinal transplantation (dated by TCRdb to 2020 to 2023). Notes on the research overall: The transplants that recipients got were multivisceral, liver-intestinal, or isolated intestinal. A cohort of about 26 intestinal transplant recipients, including one retransplant, was enrolled, and a few patients lacking pretransplant specimens were excluded. Donor T cell macrochimerism was defined as a peak of at least 4% donor T cells among recipient peripheral blood mononuclear cells. To identify alloreactive clones, pre-transplant mixed lymphocyte reaction products were sequenced and then compared with unstimulated pre-transplant donor and recipient T cells. Anti-thymocyte globulin induction was given to all recipients, followed by maintenance tacrolimus and steroids for approximately three years. Rather than going through the commercial service, samples from a few later patients were sequenced in-house on an Illumina MiSeq and processed with MiXCR. After intestinal transplantation, graft-versus-host and host-versus-graft alloreactive T cell clones in the graft, circulation and bone marrow were tracked using bulk TCR-beta CDR3 sequencing. General conclusions and limits of the study: GvH clones were detected in recipient bone marrow, and some appeared earlier in ileal mucosa or blood, consistent with an intestinal mucosal origin. Early after transplant, declines in HvG clones were associated with peak levels of circulating GvH clones. The conclusions were limited by the relatively low number and heterogeneity of the intestinal transplant patients. In the allografts of patients with donor T cell macrochimerism, GvH to HvG T cell clonal ratios were high.

Libraries were made using the immunoSEQ multiplex PCR assay. For most patients, genomic DNA was isolated with the Qiagen DNeasy Blood and Tissue Kit and shipped frozen to Adaptive Biotechnologies for TCR sequencing. For most patients, genomic DNA was subjected to high-throughput TCR-beta CDR3 sequencing by Adaptive Biotechnologies. The study's own analysis went as follows. Adaptive's ImmunoSEQ software supplied the TCR sequencing data for 15 to 20 patients, while MiXCR and VDJtools were used to process three other patients. To correct CD4 versus CD8 sorting errors, sequences present in both subsets at a frequency ratio below 5:1 were removed. Because the origin of CDR3 nucleotide sequences shared between donor and recipient could not be assigned, those sequences were removed. To be classed as alloreactive, a clone needed at least 2-fold expansion over unstimulated cells and a minimum CFSE-low frequency of 0.002% (template counts) or 0.001% (read counts). Clones detected in sequenced pre-transplant spleen, lymph node, or MLR CFSE-low populations of the donor or recipient were defined as mappable. The cumulative frequency of alloreactive clones was calculated as a percentage of all sequences, weighted by copy number. TCRdb took this table from immuneACCESS and kept in-frame rearrangements with V and J called. Such tables lack part of the clones; where checked against another copy, unresolved V genes explain under half of the gap, and the rest is unexplained. That table supplies the V and J calls and clone size; D and trimming were determined from the DNA. Across this sample there are tens of thousands of clones, with 90% to 95% seen only once. The top ten hold around 0.49% of the sample.

A word on this clone: This receptor's antigen is unknown. No much larger clone exists at a distance of one base, and base qualities are not known.

Unmatched junction bases come to 6, with V trimmed by 3 bases and J by 5 bases. The CDR3, from cysteine to phenylalanine, totals 15 residues. The CDR3 DNA has 45 bases and is translated from base 1. Based on the germline V gene (reference sequence), the CDR1 and CDR2 sequences are MNHEY and SMNVEV. The sample's time point label is to be understood as: cells obtained before transplantation from donor or recipient. CD3+CD4+ and CD3+CD8+ populations were FACS-sorted from unstimulated pre-transplant donor and recipient cells taken from spleen or lymph nodes. The sequencing here drew on unstimulated CD8+ T cells sorted from spleen or lymph node cells, taken before intestinal transplant. This receptor was taken from a human donor who received an intestinal transplant. This chain joins TRBV27 to TRBJ1-1; 10 middle bases align to TRBD1. The DNA sequence reads TGTGCCAGCAGTTTTGGACAGGGGGGGGTAACTGAAGCTTTCTTT. It specifies CASSFGQGGVTEAFF.